This T cell receptor (beta chain) was sequenced during a study of blood T cell repertoires in COVID-19. Generated by immunoSEQ multiplex PCR, the TCRdb table keeps only in-frame clones and is missing some. The sample carries about 180,000 clones, roughly nine tenths recorded once. Sample: PBMCs or T cells enriched from blood (not recorded which). The clonotype originates from a woman aged 40 to 55 with acute COVID-19.

The CDR3 bases are TGTGCCAGCAGCCAACGACTAGTCGCGGACACCGGGGAGCTGTTTTTT. The encoded protein is CASSQRLVADTGELFF. The rearrangement uses TRBV7-2 and TRBJ2-2; tentative D call: TRBD2 (6 bases). From germline, CDR1 is SGHTA and CDR2 FQGNSA. The CDR3 totals 16 residues. Trimming removed 5 bases from V and 3 bases from J, with 16 bases in between.